This T cell receptor beta chain was obtained from a study of T cell responses to AZD1222 COVID-19 vaccine. Across the whole study: Pooling of second doses given at about 4 or about 12 weeks was done.

The repertoire was sequenced with immunoSEQ multiplex PCR; TCRdb's copy has only in-frame clones and lacks some. Of approximately 160,000 clones detected, 91% appear once; the ten largest clones hold approximately 4.4%. As concerns this clone: The antigen remains unidentified.

With 0 bases removed from V and 7 bases from J, the gap between germline ends came to 15 bases. This CDR3 is 15 amino acids long. Germline V gives CDR1 SGHAT, CDR2 FQNNGV. Study results and caveats: Most donors were white British and more were female, and clonal diversity was possibly underestimated. Sampling that yielded the repertoires occurred only after the peak T cell response. Vaccine-related CD4 TCRs covered spike, predominating at 160-218 and 743-854.

The TCR comes from an adult in good health. The chain recombines TRBV11-2 with TRBJ2-5; D is undetermined. The material sequenced was peripheral blood, taken on day 0 of AZD1222 vaccination. The CDR3, as DNA: TGTGCCAGCAGCTTAGACGGAGACACCACTGGGACCCAGTACTTC. It encodes CASSLDGDTTGTQYF.